This T cell receptor beta chain stems from a study of beta chain features in type 1 diabetes (dated by TCRdb to the late 2010s). Study-level background: Mean age, gender distribution, total cell number and subset yield did not differ between patients and healthy donors. A total of about 110,000,000 sorted cells were examined across all samples, and a strong correlation was observed between cell number per subset and RNA yield. In the study, TCRB repertoires of sorted circulating CD4+ T cell subsets from recently diagnosed type 1 diabetes patients were compared with those of matched healthy donors. Whereas all 28 donors provided naive and central memory subsets, regulatory and stem cell-like memory subsets were isolated from just 8 patients and about 8 healthy donors.

CDR1 SGHRS and CDR2 YFSETQ are derived from the germline V gene. Inclusive of the bounding cysteine and phenylalanine, the CDR3 is 15 residues long. The entry retains the CDR3 DNA only, 45 bases that are in frame from base 1. V sheds 4 bases and J sheds 0 bases, leaving 13 bases between their ends. A single peripheral blood draw of around 0.11 L on average was collected from each donor into heparinised tubes. Using a panel that included CD45RO, CCR7, CD25, CD127, CD95 and CD27, naive, central memory, regulatory and stem cell-like memory CD4+ T cells were sorted on a BD FACSAria II. Purity was above 95% for every sorted population. Right away, PBMCs were isolated by Lymphoprep density gradient centrifugation and were stained directly, with no culture step. To minimize batch effects, samples were stained and sorted in pairs, one healthy donor with one patient per experiment. To note about this clone: Its binding antigen is unknown. It has no much larger one-base neighbor in the sample; base qualities were not kept.

The investigation overall reported the following: At VDJ recombination sites, patients with type 1 diabetes made fewer insertions and deleted more nucleotides, a pattern implying thymic rearrangement abnormalities. The naive, central memory and regulatory TCRB repertoires appeared to resemble one another more closely among patients than among healthy donors. Because cDNA was sequenced instead of genomic DNA, highly expressing activated cells could be over-represented, though the groups showed no difference in activation or CD3 levels. Type 1 diabetes patients showed a moderate but significant shortening of TCRB CDR3 length in all four CD4+ subsets. Because the HLA sub-analyses included only small numbers of individuals, any influence of HLA type on TCRB rearrangement was left unresolved. Shorter templates might have been favored by PCR, but patient and control samples were amplified and corrected together, so both groups would have been affected equally by any skew.

The entire amount of isolated RNA was reverse transcribed using the High Capacity cDNA Reverse Transcription Kit, so the sequenced TCRB transcripts were expressed ones. Deep immunoSEQ sequencing was performed on naive, central memory and regulatory T cell samples, with an average of roughly 3.6 million total reads per sample. Sorted cells were lysed in RLT buffer and RNA was extracted with DNase-treated RNeasy Micro or Mini kits, depending on cell number. Each cell subset was processed on its own to prevent cross-contamination, while patient and healthy donor samples were processed together. Using the immunoSEQ multiplex PCR, TCRB sequences were amplified from cDNA into 87-bp fragments spanning the CDR3 region. The amplicons were sequenced using the Illumina HiSeq platform. On the authors' methods: Synthetic template baselines were used to correct PCR bias computationally, reads within Hamming distance 2 were collapsed together, and singletons that could not be merged were discarded. Reads were aligned against IMGT so that V, D and J genes, CDR3 length and insertions or deletions at six rearrangement sites could be assigned. Within each subset, clonotype counts were normalized to sorted cell number, and only after that were true diversity and Gini coefficients computed with the tcR R package. The overlap coefficient, calculated on TCRB nucleotide sequences, was used to measure repertoire sharing. TCRdb obtained this table from immuneACCESS and retained in-frame rearrangements with V and J assigned. These tables miss some clones; where compared with another copy, unresolved V genes account for less than half of the shortfall, and the remainder is unexplained. The V and J calls and clone size come from that table; D and trimming were worked out from the DNA. This sample comprises about 190,000 clones, 7.8% of them detected only once. The top ten hold roughly 1% of the sample.

The TCR was taken from a woman in her 40s with type 1 diabetes. The chain employs TRBV5-1 and TRBJ1-1; tentative D gene TRBD1, with 5 bases matching. The sequencing sample was made of central memory CD4+ T cells from blood. Read as DNA, the sequence is TGCGCCAGCAGCCCCTCCGAGACAGTGAACACTGAAGCTTTCTTT. This yields the protein CASSPSETVNTEAFF.